The clone carrying this T cell receptor (beta chain) was observed a handful of times. Its matching antigen is unknown. Thymic material originated from resections removed in the course of corrective heart surgery. Donors were healthy Finnish babies undergoing corrective operations for congenital heart defects. The entry originates in a study of human thymus T cells. Study-level points and caveats: Within thymic and blood repertoires, V and J gene usage appeared to be biased.

Libraries were prepared by immunoSEQ multiplex PCR; TCRdb keeps only in-frame clonotypes and omits some of them. The sample gives roughly 77,000 clones, around 95% of which show up once; under 0.04% is in the top ten. The germline CDR1 and CDR2 sequences are KGHSH and LQKENI. This CDR3 region has 13 residues. The V and J ends lost 2 bases and 5 bases respectively, with 7 bases between them. Sequencing was done on a sample of thymus tissue. The gene calls are TRBV18 and TRBJ1-5; D not certain. This TCR derives from a girl under two years old with a congenital heart defect but otherwise immunologically healthy. The CDR3 DNA follows: TGTGCCAGCTCACCAGCGAGGGATCAGCCCCAGCATTTT. Its translation is CASSPARDQPQHF.